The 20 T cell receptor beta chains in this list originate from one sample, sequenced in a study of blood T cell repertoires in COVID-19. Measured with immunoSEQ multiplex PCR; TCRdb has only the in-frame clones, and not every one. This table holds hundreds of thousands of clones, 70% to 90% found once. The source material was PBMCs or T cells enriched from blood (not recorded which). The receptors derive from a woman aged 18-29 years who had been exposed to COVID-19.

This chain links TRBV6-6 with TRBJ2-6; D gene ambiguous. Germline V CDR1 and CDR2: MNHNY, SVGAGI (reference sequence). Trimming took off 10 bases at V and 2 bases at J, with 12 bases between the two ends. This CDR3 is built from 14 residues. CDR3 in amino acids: CATRGRTGANVLTF. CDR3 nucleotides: TGTGCCACCCGAGGTCGAACTGGGGCCAACGTCCTGACTTTC.

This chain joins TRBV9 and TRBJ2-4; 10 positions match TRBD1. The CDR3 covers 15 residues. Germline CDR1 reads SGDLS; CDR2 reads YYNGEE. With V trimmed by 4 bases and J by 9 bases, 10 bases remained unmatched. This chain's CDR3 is CASSSSTGGKPIQYF. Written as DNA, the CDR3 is TGTGCCAGCAGCTCCTCGACAGGGGGCAAACCCATTCAGTACTTC. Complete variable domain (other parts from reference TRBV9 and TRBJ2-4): DSGVTQTPKHLITATGQRVTLRCSPRSGDLSVYWYQQSLDQGLQFLIQYYNGEERAKGNILERFSAQQFPDLHSELNLSSLELGDSALYFCASSSSTGGKPIQYFGAGTRLSVL.

The chain's CDR3 is CASSFRSSNTGELFF. The CDR3, as DNA: TGCGCCAGCAGCTTTCGGAGTTCGAACACCGGGGAGCTGTTTTTT. The chain carries TRBV5-1 and TRBJ2-2; D ambiguous. Germline assignment: CDR1 SGHRS and CDR2 YFSETQ. The CDR3 extends over 15 amino acids. The ends were cut back, 2 bases at V and 0 bases at J, with 8 bases in the middle. The whole variable domain, filled in from reference TRBV5-1 and TRBJ2-2, reads KAGVTQTPRYLIKTRGQQVTLSCSPISGHRSVSWYQQTPGQGLQFLFEYFSETQRNKGNFPGRFSGRQFSNSRSEMNVSTLELGDSALYLCASSFRSSNTGELFFGEGSRLTVL.

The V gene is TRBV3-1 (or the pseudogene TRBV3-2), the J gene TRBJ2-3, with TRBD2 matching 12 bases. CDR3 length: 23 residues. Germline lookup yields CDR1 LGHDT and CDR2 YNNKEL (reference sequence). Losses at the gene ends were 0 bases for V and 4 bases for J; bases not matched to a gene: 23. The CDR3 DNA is TGTGCCAGCAGCCAAGAACCTGAGGGTCGACTAGCGGGAGTTCCAACTGGGGCAGATACGCAGTATTTT. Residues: CASSQEPEGRLAGVPTGADTQYF.

The CDR3 region has the DNA TGTGCCAGCAGCTTAGTGGCAGAAAACTCTGGAAACACCATATATTTT. Its translation: CASSLVAENSGNTIYF. The rearrangement uses TRBV7-9 and TRBJ1-3; no definite D call. The CDR3 runs to 16 residues. Trimming left V 1 base short and J 0 bases short, with 10 bases between. CDR1 and CDR2 from the germline V gene are SEHNR and FQNEAQ (reference sequence).

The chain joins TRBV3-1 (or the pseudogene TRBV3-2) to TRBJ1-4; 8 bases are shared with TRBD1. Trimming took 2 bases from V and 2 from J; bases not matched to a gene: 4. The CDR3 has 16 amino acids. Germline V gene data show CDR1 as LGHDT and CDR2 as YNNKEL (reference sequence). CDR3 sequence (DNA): TGTGCCAGCAGCCAACAGGGGGCGGCTACTAATGAAAAACTGTTTTTT. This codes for CASSQQGAATNEKLFF.

CDR3 loop: CASSPSDRNEQYF. For the CDR3, the DNA is TGTGCCAGCAGTCCCTCGGACAGGAACGAGCAGTACTTC. The chain combines TRBV28 with TRBJ2-7, with 7 bases matching TRBD1. V gave up 5 bases and J gave up 5 bases; unmatched junction bases: 6. CDR3 length equals 13 residues. CDR1 and CDR2 from the germline V gene are MDHEN and SYDVKM.

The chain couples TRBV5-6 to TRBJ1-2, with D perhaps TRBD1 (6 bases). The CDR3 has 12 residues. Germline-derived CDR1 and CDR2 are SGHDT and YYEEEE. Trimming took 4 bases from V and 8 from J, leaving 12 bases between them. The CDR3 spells CASSGQLGGYTF. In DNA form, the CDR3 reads TGTGCCAGCAGCGGACAGCTAGGCGGCTACACCTTC.

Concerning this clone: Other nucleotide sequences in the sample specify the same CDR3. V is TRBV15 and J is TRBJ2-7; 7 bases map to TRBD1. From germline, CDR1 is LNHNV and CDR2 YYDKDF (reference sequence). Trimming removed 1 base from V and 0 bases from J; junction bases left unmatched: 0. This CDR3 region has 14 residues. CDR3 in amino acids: CATSRGQGSYEQYF. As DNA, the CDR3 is TGTGCCACCAGCAGAGGACAGGGCTCCTACGAGCAGTACTTC.

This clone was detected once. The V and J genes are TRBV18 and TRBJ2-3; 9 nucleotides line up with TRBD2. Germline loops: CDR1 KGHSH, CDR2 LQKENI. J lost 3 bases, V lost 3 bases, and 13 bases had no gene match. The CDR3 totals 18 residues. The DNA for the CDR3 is TGTGCCAGCTCACCTATCGGGGCTACTAGCGGGTCGACAGATACGCAGTATTTT. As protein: CASSPIGATSGSTDTQYF.

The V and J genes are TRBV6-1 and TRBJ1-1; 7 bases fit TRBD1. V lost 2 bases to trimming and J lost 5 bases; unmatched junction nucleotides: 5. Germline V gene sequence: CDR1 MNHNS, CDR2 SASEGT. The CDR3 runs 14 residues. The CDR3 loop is CASSESSGGTEAFF. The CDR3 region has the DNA TGTGCCAGCAGTGAAAGCTCAGGGGGAACTGAAGCTTTCTTT.

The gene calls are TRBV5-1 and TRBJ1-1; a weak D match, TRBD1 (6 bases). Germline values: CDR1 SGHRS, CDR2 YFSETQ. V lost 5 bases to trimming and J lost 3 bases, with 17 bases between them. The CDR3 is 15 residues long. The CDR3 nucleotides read TGCGCCAGCAGTCTAACAGGGAGAGGTGACACTGAAGCTTTCTTT. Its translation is CASSLTGRGDTEAFF.

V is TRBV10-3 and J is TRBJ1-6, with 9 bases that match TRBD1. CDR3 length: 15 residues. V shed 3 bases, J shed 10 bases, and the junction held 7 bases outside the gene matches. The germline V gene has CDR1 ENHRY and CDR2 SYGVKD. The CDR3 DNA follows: TGTGCCATCAGTGATCCGGGACAGGGTTACTCACCCCTCCACTTT. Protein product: CAISDPGQGYSPLHF.

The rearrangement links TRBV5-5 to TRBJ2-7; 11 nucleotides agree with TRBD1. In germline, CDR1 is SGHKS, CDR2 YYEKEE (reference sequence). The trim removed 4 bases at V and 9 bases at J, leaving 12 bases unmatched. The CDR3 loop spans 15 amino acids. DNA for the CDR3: TGTGCCAGCAGCCTAGGACAGGGGGCAACAGTGGGGCAGTACTTC. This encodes CASSLGQGATVGQYF.

The CDR3 loop is CASTPVGPGELFF. The CDR3 region has the DNA TGTGCCAGCACCCCGGTGGGGCCCGGGGAGCTGTTTTTT. V gene TRBV6-5 combines with J gene TRBJ2-2; D perhaps matches TRBD1 (5 bases). Germline V gives CDR1 MNHEY, CDR2 SVGAGI. The CDR3 extends over 13 amino acids. The V end lost 7 bases, the J end lost 6 bases, and 12 bases lay between the germline ends.

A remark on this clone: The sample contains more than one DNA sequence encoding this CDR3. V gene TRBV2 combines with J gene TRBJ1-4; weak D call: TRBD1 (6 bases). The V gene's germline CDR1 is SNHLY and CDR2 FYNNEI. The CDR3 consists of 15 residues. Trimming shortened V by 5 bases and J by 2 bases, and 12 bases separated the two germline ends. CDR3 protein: CASSSQGTTNEKLFF. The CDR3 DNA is TGTGCCAGCAGTTCGCAGGGGACGACTAATGAAAAACTGTTTTTT.

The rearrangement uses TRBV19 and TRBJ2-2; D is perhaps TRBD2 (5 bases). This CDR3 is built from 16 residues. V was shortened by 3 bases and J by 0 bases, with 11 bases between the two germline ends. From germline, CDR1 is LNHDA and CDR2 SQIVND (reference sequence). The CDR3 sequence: CASSMNPAANTGELFF. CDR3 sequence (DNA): TGTGCCAGTAGTATGAACCCAGCGGCGAACACCGGGGAGCTGTTTTTT.

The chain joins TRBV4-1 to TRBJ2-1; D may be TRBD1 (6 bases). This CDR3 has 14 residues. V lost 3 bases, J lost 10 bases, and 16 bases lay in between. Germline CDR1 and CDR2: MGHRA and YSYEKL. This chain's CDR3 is CASSHPGQRGEQFF. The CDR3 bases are TGCGCCAGCAGCCATCCGGGACAACGAGGAGAGCAGTTCTTC.

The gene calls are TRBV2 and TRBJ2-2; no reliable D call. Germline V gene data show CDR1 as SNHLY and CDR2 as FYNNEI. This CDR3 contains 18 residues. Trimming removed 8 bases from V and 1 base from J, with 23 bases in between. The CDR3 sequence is CASDSREVHLLNTGELFF. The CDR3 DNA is TGTGCCAGCGATTCTAGAGAAGTACACCTTTTGAACACCGGGGAGCTGTTTTTT. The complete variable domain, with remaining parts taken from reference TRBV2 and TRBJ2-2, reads EPEVTQTPSHQVTQMGQEVILRCVPISNHLYFYWYRQILGQKVEFLVSFYNNEISEKSEIFDDQFSVERPDGSNFTLKIRSTKLEDSAMYFCASDSREVHLLNTGELFFGEGSRLTVL.

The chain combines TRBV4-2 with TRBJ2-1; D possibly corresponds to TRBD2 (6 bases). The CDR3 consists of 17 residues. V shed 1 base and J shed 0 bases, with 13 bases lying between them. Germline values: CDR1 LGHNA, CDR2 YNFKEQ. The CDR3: CASSQGWLASSYNEQFF. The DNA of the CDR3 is TGTGCCAGCAGCCAAGGCTGGCTAGCGAGCTCCTACAATGAGCAGTTCTTC.